The 32 T cell receptor beta chains reported below all come from one sample, sequenced in a study of T cells in Graves' hyperthyroidism and ophthalmopathy. What was amplified from RNA transcripts were TCR beta CDR3 regions. The HTBI primer set was used in a first-round RT-PCR of the TCR CDR3. TCRdb re-analysed the multiplex PCR reads in MiXCR, keeping a single row per CDR3 protein. The sample holds some 770,000 distinct CDR3 sequences; less than 20% are singletons and the top ten take around 8%. The sequenced material came from blood. Every receptor here comes from a man between 18 and 29 years old with Graves' hyperthyroidism.

This clonotype was detected ten times or more. The CDR3 spells CSARDQLAGGETQYF. CDR3 DNA: TGCAGTGCTAGAGATCAACTAGCGGGAGGAGAGACCCAGTACTTC. V is TRBV20-1 and J is TRBJ2-5, with TRBD2 matching 12 bases. Germline V gene lookup returns CDR1 DFQATT and CDR2 SNEGSKA (reference sequence). The length of the CDR3 is 15 residues. V gave up 0 bases and J gave up 4 bases; unmatched junction bases: 3.

The J gene is TRBJ2-3, the V gene TRBV6-1; 8 bases are shared with TRBD1. CDR1 and CDR2 (germline): MNHNS, SASEGT. Germline trimming cut 4 bases from V and 6 bases from J; bases unmatched to any gene: 12. The CDR3 spans 16 residues. CDR3 region: CASSVRGARTGDTQYF. CDR3 coding DNA: TGTGCCAGCAGTGTCAGAGGAGCCCGGACAGGGGATACGCAGTATTTT.

Only a few counts were recorded for this clonotype. The rearrangement links TRBV7-8 to TRBJ2-7; 12 bases fit TRBD2. There are 16 residues in the CDR3. Losses at the gene ends were 5 bases for V and 6 bases for J; bases not matched to a gene: 11. In germline, CDR1 is SGHVS, CDR2 FQNEAQ. The CDR3, as DNA: TGTGCCAGCAGCGCTGAACCGGGACTAGCGGGTATCGAGCAGTACTTC. Translation gives CASSAEPGLAGIEQYF.

This clonotype was observed at least ten times. This rearrangement joins TRBV10-3 to TRBJ2-1; TRBD2 aligns across 7 bases. CDR3 length: 17 amino acids. V shed 0 bases, J shed 4 bases, and the junction held 9 bases outside the gene matches. CDR1 ENHRY and CDR2 SYGVKD come from the germline V gene. The CDR3 DNA follows: TGTGCCATCAGTGAGTCGACTTTTGGCGGGAGTTACAATGAGCAGTTCTTC. Translated, it gives CAISESTFGGSYNEQFF.

This clonotype was seen at least ten times. The rearrangement uses TRBV20-1 and TRBJ1-1; D perhaps matches TRBD1 (5 bases). V was pared by 1 base and J by 0 bases, with 9 bases between. The CDR3 runs 14 residues. The germline V gene has CDR1 DFQATT and CDR2 SNEGSKA (reference sequence). The DNA of the CDR3 is TGCAGTGCTAGAGCCGGACACATGAACACTGAAGCTTTCTTT. Protein product: CSARAGHMNTEAFF.

The chain recombines TRBV29-1 with TRBJ1-2; D is perhaps TRBD1 (6 bases). The CDR3 extends over 13 amino acids. The germline V gene encodes CDR1 SQVTM and CDR2 ANQGSEA. V was cut by 4 bases and J by 4 bases, with 13 bases left in between. CDR3 DNA sequence: TGCAGCGTTGTATTACAGGGCTTCTATGGCTACACCTTC. Translated: CSVVLQGFYGYTF.

The sample holds many counts of this clonotype. The rearrangement joins TRBV27 to TRBJ2-7; 7 positions agree with TRBD1. This CDR3 has 14 amino acids. With V trimmed by 9 bases and J by 0 bases, 8 bases remained unmatched. CDR1 is MNHEY and CDR2 is SMNVEV in the germline V gene (reference sequence). CDR3 residues: CASSGGTHSYEQYF. The CDR3 nucleotides are TGTGCCAGTTCAGGGGGTACCCACTCCTACGAGCAGTACTTC.

This rearrangement joins TRBV9 to TRBJ2-5; TRBD1 matches 7 bases. Trimming removed 1 base from V and 1 base from J; junction bases left unmatched: 1. CDR1 and CDR2 from the germline V gene are SGDLS and YYNGEE. There are 14 residues in the CDR3. CDR3 nucleotide sequence: TGTGCCAGCAGCGTATCAGGGGGCCAAGAGACCCAGTACTTC. This encodes CASSVSGGQETQYF.

The V gene is TRBV9, the J gene TRBJ1-1; no definite D call. V was cut by 3 bases and J by 3 bases, with 15 bases left in between. Germline V gene data show CDR1 as SGDLS and CDR2 as YYNGEE. This CDR3 contains 15 residues. CDR3 DNA: TGTGCCAGCAGCGCCCTAACCTCTCCGGACACTGAAGCTTTCTTT. This encodes CASSALTSPDTEAFF.

This clonotype was seen once. A read error may produce the germline difference seen at one junction end. This chain joins TRBV14 and TRBJ2-1, with TRBD2 matching over 9 bases. The CDR3 has 17 residues. Germline V gene sequence: CDR1 SGHDN, CDR2 FVKESK. This chain's CDR3 is CASSQNRGTSRNNERFF. For the CDR3, the DNA is TGTGCCAGCAGCCAAAATCGGGGGACTAGCAGAAACAATGAGCGGTTCTTC.

This clonotype has a handful of counts. The chain employs TRBV3-1 and TRBJ2-3, with D perhaps matching TRBD2 (6 bases). The ends were cut back, 4 bases at V and 3 bases at J, with 14 bases in the middle. The germline CDR1 and CDR2 sequences are LGHDT and YNNKEL (reference sequence). This CDR3 is 15 amino acids long. The CDR3 here is CASSPQLARTDTQYF. Written as DNA, the CDR3 is TGTGCCAGCAGCCCCCAACTAGCTAGGACAGATACGCAGTATTTT.

The V gene is TRBV10-3, the J gene TRBJ1-1, with D possibly TRBD1 on 5 matching bases. Trimming left V 3 bases short and J 0 bases short, with 17 bases between. CDR1 and CDR2 from the germline V gene are ENHRY and SYGVKD. This CDR3 contains 17 residues. This CDR3 reads CAISESRGLGMNTEAFF. CDR3 bases: TGTGCCATCAGTGAATCCCGGGGCCTCGGGATGAACACTGAAGCTTTCTTT.

This clonotype was counted between two and nine times. The J gene is TRBJ2-1, the V gene TRBV19; no definite D call. This CDR3 is 16 amino acids long. Trimming stripped 7 bases from V and 1 base from J, with 17 bases between. Per the germline V gene, CDR1 is LNHDA and CDR2 is SQIVND (reference sequence). The CDR3 loop is CASNPAGLGSYNEQFF. In DNA, the CDR3 is TGTGCCAGTAATCCCGCCGGGCTCGGGTCCTACAATGAGCAGTTCTTC.

This clonotype was seen only a few times. The DNA of the CDR3 is TGTGCCAGCAGCCCCACCGGGGGCTTGGAGCAGTTCTTC. The encoded protein is CASSPTGGLEQFF. V is TRBV7-2 and J is TRBJ2-1; D may correspond to TRBD1 or TRBD2 (6 bases each). Germline V gene lookup returns CDR1 SGHTA and CDR2 FQGNSA. The V end was cut by 5 bases, the J end by 10 bases, with 15 bases between. The CDR3 has 13 amino acids.

This clonotype was observed many times. This chain links TRBV9 with TRBJ2-1; 10 nucleotides match TRBD2. Germline V CDR1 and CDR2: SGDLS, YYNGEE. This CDR3 spans 16 amino acids. The V gene end was trimmed by 3 bases and the J gene end by 6 bases; junction bases not matched to a gene: 9. CDR3 in DNA: TGTGCCAGCAGCGGCCAGCGGGAGGGAAGGAGCAATGAGCAGTTCTTC. It is translated as CASSGQREGRSNEQFF.

At least ten counts were recorded for this clonotype. The V and J genes are TRBV11-1 and TRBJ2-7; D is unresolved. Germline-derived CDR1 and CDR2 are SGHAT and FQDESV (reference sequence). This CDR3 comprises 15 residues. Trimming removed 1 base from V and 2 bases from J, with 12 bases in between. CDR3 sequence (DNA): TGTGCCAGCAGCTTAGGGTGGACGGAAACCTACGAGCAGTACTTC. Translated, it gives CASSLGWTETYEQYF.

This chain connects TRBV19 to TRBJ2-7; 9 positions agree with TRBD1. Germline lookup yields CDR1 LNHDA and CDR2 SQIVND (reference sequence). This CDR3 is 14 amino acids long. J was trimmed by 3 bases and V by 3 bases; bases with no gene match: 3. This CDR3 reads CASSIGTGYYEQYF. As DNA, the CDR3 is TGTGCCAGTAGTATTGGGACAGGGTACTACGAGCAGTACTTC.

This clonotype appeared many times. The chain links TRBV12-3 or TRBV12-4 to TRBJ2-1; 13 bases agree with TRBD2. Trimming took 7 bases from V and 0 from J; bases not matched to a gene: 3. This CDR3 region has 16 residues. The CDR3 protein is CASKLAGGSSYNEQFF. CDR3 coding DNA: TGTGCCAGCAAACTAGCGGGAGGGAGCTCCTACAATGAGCAGTTCTTC.

This chain connects TRBV28 to TRBJ2-7; 7 bases line up with TRBD1. Germline CDR1 and CDR2: MDHEN and SYDVKM. V lost 7 bases to trimming and J lost 2 bases; unmatched junction nucleotides: 20. This CDR3 has 18 amino acids. The DNA of the CDR3 is TGTGCCAGCAATTCCCCGACGCCCCGGGACAGAATCCCCTACGAGCAGTACTTC. Its translation: CASNSPTPRDRIPYEQYF.

This clonotype was detected ten times or more. The chain has TRBV29-1 and TRBJ1-2, with TRBD1 matching 7 bases. The CDR3 spans 13 residues. J gave up 7 bases and V 7 bases, and 12 bases lay outside the gene matches. Germline V gene data show CDR1 as SQVTM and CDR2 as ANQGSEA. CDR3 DNA: TGCAGCGCCTCCGGGACAGCTGCCTTTGGCTACACCTTC. Its protein product is CSASGTAAFGYTF. Drawing the rest from reference TRBV29-1 and TRBJ1-2, the complete variable domain is SAVISQKPSRDICQRGTSLTIQCQVDSQVTMMFWYRQQPGQSLTLIATANQGSEATYESGFVIDKFPISRPNLTFSTLTVSNMSPEDSSIYLCSASGTAAFGYTFGSGTRLTVV.

The chain uses TRBV7-2 and TRBJ2-7, with D perhaps being TRBD1 or TRBD2 (5 bases each). This CDR3 is built from 15 residues. V shed 5 bases and J shed 2 bases, with 16 bases lying between them. Germline V CDR1 and CDR2: SGHTA, FQGNSA. The CDR3 nucleotides are TGTGCCAGCAGCGTCTCCGGGACGGCAACCTACGAGCAGTACTTC. This gives the protein CASSVSGTATYEQYF.

The chain uses TRBV7-2 and TRBJ2-5, with 16 bases that match TRBD2. The ends lost 5 bases at V and 4 bases at J; junction bases unmatched: 10. Germline values: CDR1 SGHTA, CDR2 FQGNSA. This CDR3 has 18 residues. The CDR3 DNA is TGTGCCAGCAGCCCCTCGGGACTAGCGGGAGGGCCGGGAGAGACCCAGTACTTC. It encodes CASSPSGLAGGPGETQYF.

This clonotype was counted ten times or more. V usage is TRBV18 and J usage is TRBJ2-7; D remains unclear. The CDR3 covers 14 residues. Trimming took 6 bases from V and 2 from J, leaving 14 bases between them. CDR1 and CDR2 from the germline V gene are KGHSH and LQKENI. Here the CDR3 reads CASSLMGKAYEQYF. The CDR3 nucleotides are TGTGCCAGCTCCTTAATGGGGAAGGCCTACGAGCAGTACTTC.

This clonotype was seen many times. V gene TRBV20-1 combines with J gene TRBJ1-3, with D unresolved. Trimming took 3 bases from V and 0 from J, leaving 9 bases between them. Germline values: CDR1 DFQATT, CDR2 SNEGSKA (reference sequence). The CDR3 is 14 residues long. The CDR3 nucleotides are TGCAGTGCTAGGGCTGGCGACTCTGGAAACACCATATATTTT. Amino acids: CSARAGDSGNTIYF.

This clonotype came up many times. This rearrangement joins TRBV20-1 to TRBJ2-3; D not certain. V dropped 3 bases and J dropped 3 bases, with 13 bases sitting between them. This CDR3 region has 14 residues. Germline lookup yields CDR1 DFQATT and CDR2 SNEGSKA (reference sequence). CDR3 bases: TGCAGTGCTAGTTCTACAGCCTTAACAGATACGCAGTATTTT. It codes for CSASSTALTDTQYF.

The chain recombines TRBV5-1 with TRBJ1-1; 7 positions agree with TRBD1. The trim removed 2 bases at V and 4 bases at J, leaving 8 bases unmatched. Germline V gene data show CDR1 as SGHRS and CDR2 as YFSETQ. This CDR3 has 15 residues. CDR3 region: CASSLERGPGTEAFF. As DNA, the CDR3 is TGCGCCAGCAGCTTAGAAAGGGGGCCTGGCACTGAAGCTTTCTTT. The variable domain in full, completed from reference TRBV5-1 and TRBJ1-1, reads KAGVTQTPRYLIKTRGQQVTLSCSPISGHRSVSWYQQTPGQGLQFLFEYFSETQRNKGNFPGRFSGRQFSNSRSEMNVSTLELGDSALYLCASSLERGPGTEAFFGQGTRLTVV.

As to this clonotype: Being one base from a much bigger clone, this may be a read error. The rearrangement links TRBV27 to TRBJ2-5; D is possibly TRBD1 (6 bases). V lost 6 bases and J 9 bases, leaving 17 bases between the germline ends. The CDR3 consists of 13 residues. Germline values: CDR1 MNHEY, CDR2 SMNVEV (reference sequence). The CDR3 protein is CASRRTVSEAQYF. In DNA, the CDR3 is TGTGCCAGCAGAAGGACAGTCAGCGAGGCCCAGTACTTC.

This clonotype was counted once. The chain uses TRBV19 and TRBJ2-1, with D possibly matching TRBD1 (7 bases). CDR1 and CDR2 from the germline V gene are LNHDA and SQIVND (reference sequence). V was shortened by 3 bases and J by 7 bases, with 10 bases between the two germline ends. There are 13 residues in the CDR3. For the CDR3, the DNA is TGTGCCAGTAGTATGACAGGGAGGAATGAGCAGTTCTTC. The encoded protein is CASSMTGRNEQFF.

This rearrangement joins TRBV20-1 to TRBJ1-5; 11 nucleotides match TRBD1. Germline V gene lookup returns CDR1 DFQATT and CDR2 SNEGSKA (reference sequence). The V segment lost 5 bases and the J segment 4 bases; nucleotides outside the gene matches: 4. The CDR3 runs to 14 residues. CDR3 loop: CSALDRGRNQPQHF. The DNA for the CDR3 is TGCAGTGCTTTGGACAGGGGGCGAAATCAGCCCCAGCATTTT.

On this clonotype itself: This clone may be a read error of a much larger clone one base away. A read error is likely, as this CDR3 ends without the conserved phenylalanine or tryptophan. The chain combines TRBV20-1 with TRBJ2-7, with unresolved D. The V end lost 8 bases, the J end lost 2 bases, and 10 bases lay between the germline ends. Germline values: CDR1 DFQATT, CDR2 SNEGSKA (reference sequence). There are 11 residues in the CDR3. The CDR3 here is CSPDDAYEQYS. The CDR3 coding sequence is TGCAGTCCCGACGACGCCTACGAGCAGTACTCC.

This clonotype occurred many times. This rearrangement joins TRBV6-1 to TRBJ2-2; D is uncertain. CDR1 and CDR2 (germline): MNHNS, SASEGT. The germline V and J ends were trimmed by 6 bases and 4 bases, with 15 bases remaining between them. The CDR3 consists of 15 residues. CDR3 bases: TGTGCCAGCAGCTACGACGGCCTCGGCACCGGGGAGCTGTTTTTT. Its protein is CASSYDGLGTGELFF.

As for this clonotype: This may be a read error: a much more frequent sequence differs by one nucleotide. The chain uses TRBV27 and TRBJ2-1; tentative D call: TRBD2 (5 bases). The ends were cut back, 6 bases at V and 10 bases at J, with 13 bases in the middle. The CDR3 length is 12 residues. Germline V gives CDR1 MNHEY, CDR2 SMNVEV (reference sequence). CDR3 nucleotide sequence: TGTGCCAGCAGGACGGGGTTTAAGGAGCAGTTCTTC. Its protein is CASRTGFKEQFF.